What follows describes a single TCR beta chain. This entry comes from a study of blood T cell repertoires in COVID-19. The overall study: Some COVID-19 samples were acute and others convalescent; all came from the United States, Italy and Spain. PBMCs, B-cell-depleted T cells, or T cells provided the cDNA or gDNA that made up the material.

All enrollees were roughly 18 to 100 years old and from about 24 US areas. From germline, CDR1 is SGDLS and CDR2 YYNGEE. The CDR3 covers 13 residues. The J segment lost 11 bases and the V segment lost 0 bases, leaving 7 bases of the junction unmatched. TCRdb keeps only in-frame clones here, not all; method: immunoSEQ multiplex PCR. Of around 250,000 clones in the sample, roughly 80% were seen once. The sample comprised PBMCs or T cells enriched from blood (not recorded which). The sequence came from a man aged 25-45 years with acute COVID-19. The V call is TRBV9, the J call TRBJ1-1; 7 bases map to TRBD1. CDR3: CASSVVQAGGAFF. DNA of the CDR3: TGTGCCAGCAGCGTAGTCCAGGCAGGGGGGGCTTTCTTT.